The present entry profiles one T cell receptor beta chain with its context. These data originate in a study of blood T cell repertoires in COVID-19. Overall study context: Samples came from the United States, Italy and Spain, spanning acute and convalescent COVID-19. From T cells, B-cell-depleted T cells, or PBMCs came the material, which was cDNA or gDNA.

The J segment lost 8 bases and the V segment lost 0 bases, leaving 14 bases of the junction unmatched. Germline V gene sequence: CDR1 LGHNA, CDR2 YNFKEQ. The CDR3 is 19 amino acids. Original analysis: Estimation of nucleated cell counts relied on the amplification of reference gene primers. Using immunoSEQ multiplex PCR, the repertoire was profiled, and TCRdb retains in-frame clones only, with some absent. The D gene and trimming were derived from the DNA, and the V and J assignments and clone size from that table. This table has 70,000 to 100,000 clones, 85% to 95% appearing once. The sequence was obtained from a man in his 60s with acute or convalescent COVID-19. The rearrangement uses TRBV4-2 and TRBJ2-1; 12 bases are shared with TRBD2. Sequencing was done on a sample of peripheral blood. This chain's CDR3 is CASSQDIKRASGRGDEQFF. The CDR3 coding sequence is TGTGCCAGCAGCCAAGATATCAAAAGGGCTAGCGGGAGGGGGGATGAGCAGTTCTTC.